This T cell receptor (beta chain) derives from a study of identifying expanded T cells in peripheral blood. Whole-study results and caveats: Roughly 1.2 clones differed between technical replicates, versus approximately 16 and 19 over time.

Comments on this clone: The antigen remains undetermined.

The CDR3 length is 14 residues. Trimming cost V 5 bases and J 3 bases, with 11 bases left between them. Germline CDR1 and CDR2: SEHNR and FQNEAQ (reference sequence). Profiling relied on immunoSEQ multiplex PCR, and the TCRdb table lists in-frame clones only, not all of them. The data contain 91,000 or so clones, approximately 91% of them singletons. V is TRBV7-9 and J is TRBJ1-5; tentative D call: TRBD1 (6 bases). The sequence was obtained from a person between 18 and 75 years old in good health. Sample: blood. DNA for the CDR3: TGTGCCAGCAGCCCTACAGGGAACAATCAGCCCCAGCATTTT. This encodes CASSPTGNNQPQHF. Combining the CDR3 with reference TRBV7-9 and TRBJ1-5 gives the whole variable domain DTGVSQNPRHKITKRGQNVTFRCDPISEHNRLYWYRQTLGQGPEFLTYFQNEAQLEKSRLLSDRFSAERPKGSFSTLEIQRTEQGDSAMYLCASSPTGNNQPQHFGDGTRLSIL.